The 20 T cell receptor beta chains listed next were all sequenced from one sample in a study of CD8 T cells in Susac syndrome. The RNA, about 0.45 to 1 ug, was put through reverse transcription using random hexamers. TCRdb redid the calling of the immunoSEQ multiplex PCR reads with MiXCR, one entry per CDR3 protein. This sample carries around 95,000 distinct CDR3 sequences, 95% of them seen once, and the ten largest clones take 0.25% to 0.35%. The sample consisted of CD8+ T cells from PBMCs. The receptors stem from a human donor with Susac syndrome.

This clonotype was seen only once. The V and J genes are TRBV3-1 and TRBJ2-2; D tentatively fits TRBD1 or TRBD2 (6 bases each). CDR1 and CDR2 from the germline V gene are LGHDT and YNNKEL (reference sequence). This CDR3 comprises 16 residues. Trimming shortened V by 0 bases and J by 3 bases, and 11 bases separated the two germline ends. The CDR3 protein is CASSQDAGDYTGELFF. For the CDR3, the DNA is TGTGCCAGCAGCCAAGATGCAGGGGACTACACCGGGGAGCTGTTTTTT.

This clonotype was observed a single time. The chain combines TRBV29-1 with TRBJ1-3; D not certain. Trimming removed 5 bases at V and 3 bases at J, with 11 bases between. The CDR3 totals 13 residues. The germline V gene has CDR1 SQVTM and CDR2 ANQGSEA. DNA for the CDR3: TGCAGCGTTCCGGACTCAGGTGGAAACACCATATATTTT. Translation: CSVPDSGGNTIYF.

A remark on this clonotype: The junction departs from the called germline gene at one end, perhaps through a read error. The chain carries TRBV4-1 and TRBJ2-1; possibly TRBD1 or TRBD2 for D (5 bases each). In germline, CDR1 is MGHRA, CDR2 YSYEKL. This CDR3 region has 15 residues. The DNA for the CDR3 is TGTGCCAGCAGCACCGGGGACGGATCTATCAATGAGCAGTTCTTC. Translated, it gives CASSTGDGSINEQFF.

The J gene is TRBJ2-7, the V gene TRBV7-9, with 11 bases matching TRBD1. Per the germline V gene, CDR1 is SEHNR and CDR2 is FQNEAQ (reference sequence). The CDR3 runs to 16 residues. V lost 2 bases and J lost 0; bases outside the gene matches: 3. CDR3 nucleotides: TGTGCCAGCAGCTTAATAGGACAGGGGGCCTCCTACGAGCAGTACTTC. This encodes CASSLIGQGASYEQYF.

The chain links TRBV29-1 to TRBJ1-2; D gene unclear. The CDR3 is 12 residues long. CDR1 and CDR2 (germline): SQVTM, ANQGSEA. The V gene lost 1 base and the J gene lost 8 bases, with 11 bases spanning the gap. The DNA of the CDR3 is TGCAGCGTTGAAGTGGACTCGGGGGGCTACACCTTC. Residues: CSVEVDSGGYTF.

This rearrangement joins TRBV6-5 to TRBJ2-5, with D perhaps assigned TRBD1 or TRBD2 (5 bases each). The germline gives CDR1 MNHEY, CDR2 SVGAGI. The CDR3 is made up of 15 amino acids. V lost 2 bases and J 5 bases, leaving 15 bases between the germline ends. The CDR3 is CASSYGDRLVETQYF. The CDR3 coding sequence is TGTGCCAGCAGTTACGGGGACCGCCTGGTCGAGACCCAGTACTTC.

CDR3: CASSVQGAYEQYF. The CDR3 nucleotides are TGTGCCAGCAGCGTACAGGGGGCCTACGAGCAGTACTTC. The gene calls are TRBV5-6 and TRBJ2-7, with TRBD1 matching 8 bases. CDR1 and CDR2 from the germline V gene are SGHDT and YYEEEE. The CDR3 contains 13 residues. The V and J ends lost 4 bases and 2 bases, in that order; junction bases with no gene match: 2. Full variable domain (rest looked up from reference TRBV5-6 and TRBJ2-7): DAGVTQSPTHLIKTRGQQVTLRCSPKSGHDTVSWYQQALGQGPQFIFQYYEEEERQRGNFPDRFSGHQFPNYSSELNVNALLLGDSALYLCASSVQGAYEQYFGPGTRLTVT.

A single count supports this clonotype. The V call is TRBV29-1, the J call TRBJ1-4, with D possibly being TRBD1 (5 bases). The V gene lost 5 bases and the J gene lost 2 bases, with 12 bases spanning the gap. This CDR3 comprises 14 residues. Germline-derived CDR1 and CDR2 are SQVTM and ANQGSEA. The CDR3, as DNA: TGCAGCGTTTCTGGGGACCCGACTAATGAAAAACTGTTTTTT. It translates to CSVSGDPTNEKLFF.

CDR3 in amino acids: CATSTVGAGKLFF. CDR3 DNA: TGTGCCACCAGCACAGTTGGTGCCGGAAAACTGTTTTTT. The genes are TRBV15 and TRBJ1-4; D unresolved. In germline, CDR1 is LNHNV, CDR2 YYDKDF (reference sequence). The length of the CDR3 is 13 residues. V lost 4 bases to trimming and J lost 10 bases, with 13 bases between them.

This sequence joins TRBV29-1 and TRBJ1-1; D uncertain. V was clipped by 6 bases and J by 0 bases, with 11 bases between them. This CDR3 spans 13 amino acids. Germline loops: CDR1 SQVTM, CDR2 ANQGSEA. CDR3 DNA sequence: TGCAGCGTCGGACGGAAGATGAACACTGAAGCTTTCTTT. It encodes CSVGRKMNTEAFF.

This chain uses TRBV27 with TRBJ1-2, with 7 bases matching TRBD1. Trimming at V came to 4 bases and at J to 2 bases, leaving 10 bases not matched to a gene. Germline V gene lookup returns CDR1 MNHEY and CDR2 SMNVEV (reference sequence). The CDR3 covers 16 residues. CDR3 in amino acids: CASSYSYSDRNYGYTF. For the CDR3, the DNA is TGTGCCAGCAGTTACTCCTATTCGGACAGGAACTATGGCTACACCTTC.

This chain uses TRBV7-8 with TRBJ1-2; D is unresolved. V lost 5 bases and J 6 bases, leaving 10 bases between the germline ends. CDR1 SGHVS and CDR2 FQNEAQ come from the germline V gene. This CDR3 is built from 12 residues. The CDR3 sequence is CASSLYEDGYTF. The CDR3 region has the DNA TGTGCCAGCAGCCTATACGAGGATGGCTACACCTTC. The complete variable domain, with remaining parts taken from reference TRBV7-8 and TRBJ1-2, reads GAGVSQSPRYKVAKRGQDVALRCDPISGHVSLFWYQQALGQGPEFLTYFQNEAQLDKSGLPSDRFFAERPEGSVSTLKIQRTQQEDSAVYLCASSLYEDGYTFGSGTRLTVV.

V and J are TRBV9 and TRBJ2-7; TRBD1 matches 7 bases. The J segment lost 5 bases and the V segment lost 3 bases, leaving 5 bases of the junction unmatched. CDR3 length: 13 residues. In germline, CDR1 is SGDLS, CDR2 YYNGEE. CDR3 region: CASSAETGDEQYF. DNA of the CDR3: TGTGCCAGCAGCGCCGAAACAGGGGACGAGCAGTACTTC.

The genes are TRBV10-2 and TRBJ1-1, with unresolved D. Between the trimmed V and J ends, which lost 2 bases and 10 bases, there was a span of 8 bases. Germline CDR1 WSHSY, CDR2 SAAADI. CDR3 length equals 11 residues. The CDR3 DNA sequence: TGCGCCAGCAGTGAGGGGGATCTAGCTTTCTTT. Translating it yields CASSEGDLAFF.

The chain is built from TRBV15 and TRBJ2-3; TRBD1 matches at 10 bases. V lost 4 bases and J lost 6; bases outside the gene matches: 13. Germline values: CDR1 LNHNV, CDR2 YYDKDF (reference sequence). The CDR3 has 17 residues. The CDR3 sequence is CATSTRTGGSGRDTQYF. In DNA form, the CDR3 reads TGTGCCACCAGCACCCGGACAGGGGGTAGCGGTCGGGATACGCAGTATTTT.

The gene calls are TRBV23-1 and TRBJ1-1; maybe TRBD1 (6 bases). TRBV23-1 is an ORF, with its function uncertain. The length of the CDR3 is 10 residues. CDR3 amino acids: CAQKQGEAFF. The CDR3 DNA follows: TGCGCTCAGAAACAGGGTGAAGCTTTCTTT.

The chain is built from TRBV5-1 and TRBJ2-1; D is unresolved. This CDR3 has 11 amino acids. Germline V gene sequence: CDR1 SGHRS, CDR2 YFSETQ. The germline V and J ends were trimmed by 2 bases and 10 bases, with 7 bases remaining between them. CDR3 region: CASSFSPEQFF. CDR3 DNA: TGCGCCAGCAGCTTTTCCCCGGAGCAGTTCTTC.

The chain couples TRBV4-2 to TRBJ2-2; TRBD2 might be the D (5 bases). V lost 3 bases and J lost 6, with 14 bases in between. The V gene's germline CDR1 is LGHNA and CDR2 YNFKEQ. This CDR3 is 15 amino acids long. CDR3: CASSHEASQPGELFF. The DNA of the CDR3 is TGTGCCAGCAGCCACGAAGCTAGCCAGCCCGGGGAGCTGTTTTTT.

The chain combines TRBV5-4 with TRBJ2-7, with D possibly matching TRBD2 (5 bases). Trimming removed 6 bases from V and 2 bases from J, with 21 bases in between. The CDR3 has 16 residues. Per germline, CDR1 SGHNT and CDR2 YYREEE (reference sequence). CDR3 amino acids: CASTDGEGKDPYEQYF. The CDR3 DNA follows: TGTGCCAGCACCGACGGAGAGGGAAAGGACCCCTACGAGCAGTACTTC.

The rearrangement joins TRBV28 to TRBJ1-1; TRBD1 agrees at 7 bases. Germline CDR1 is MDHEN and CDR2 is SYDVKM. V dropped 5 bases and J dropped 1; count of bases not matched to a gene: 7. CDR3 size: 15 residues. CDR3 sequence reads: CASSTPWTGNTEAFF. The DNA for the CDR3 is TGTGCCAGCAGTACTCCCTGGACAGGGAACACTGAAGCTTTCTTT.